Below, one T cell receptor (beta chain) is given with its context. Its specificity is unknown. CD8 memory pooled CD45RO+ cells and CCR7-negative CD45RA+ TemRA cells. This record belongs to a study of shared clonotypes between healthy human individuals. Looking at the study overall: CD8 memory received one plate per donor, CD8 naive two, CD4 memory three and CD4 naive three.

The authors split each subset's genomic DNA evenly across several immunoSEQ plates. Method: immunoSEQ multiplex PCR; TCRdb's copy keeps in-frame clones and lacks some. This sample has approximately 320,000 clones, with around 87% found just once. Overall study findings and caveats: Sharing across four donors was seen in about 5% of naive CD4 clonotypes.

Germline V gene data show CDR1 as MNHEY and CDR2 as SMNVEV (reference sequence). The germline V and J ends were trimmed by 0 bases and 5 bases, with 7 bases remaining between them. The CDR3 contains 13 residues. Sequencing input: memory CD8+ T cells sorted from blood. This sample's subset: CD45RO+ cells pooled with CCR7-negative TemRA cells. The gene calls are TRBV27 and TRBJ1-1; D is uncertain. The TCR sequence derives from a man younger than 30 in good health. The CDR3 sequence is CASSLSGSTEAFF. CDR3 coding DNA: TGTGCCAGCAGTTTATCGGGTTCTACTGAAGCTTTCTTT.